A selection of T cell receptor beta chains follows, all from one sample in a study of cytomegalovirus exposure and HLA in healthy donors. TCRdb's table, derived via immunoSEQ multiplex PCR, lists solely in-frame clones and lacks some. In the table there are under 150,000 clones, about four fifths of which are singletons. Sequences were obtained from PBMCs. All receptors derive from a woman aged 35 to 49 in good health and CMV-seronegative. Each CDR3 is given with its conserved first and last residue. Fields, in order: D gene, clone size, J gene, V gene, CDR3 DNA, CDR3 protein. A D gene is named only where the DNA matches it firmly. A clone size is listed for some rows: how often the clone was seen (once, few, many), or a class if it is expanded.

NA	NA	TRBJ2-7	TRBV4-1	TGCGCCAGCAGCCACCAGACAGGATACGAGCAGTACTTC	CASSHQTGYEQYF
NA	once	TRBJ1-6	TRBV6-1	TGTGCCAGCAGTGAACTGCAGGGGTCGAATTCACCCCTCCACTTT	CASSELQGSNSPLHF
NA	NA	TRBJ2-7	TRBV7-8	TGTGCCAGCAGCTTAACAACCTACGAGCAGTACTTC	CASSLTTYEQYF
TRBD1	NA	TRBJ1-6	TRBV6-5	TGTGCCAGCAGTCCGGGACAGGGCTATTCACCCCTCCACTTT	CASSPGQGYSPLHF
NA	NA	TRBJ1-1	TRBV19	TGTGCCAGTAGTATGACTACAGAAGCTTTCTTT	CASSMTTEAFF
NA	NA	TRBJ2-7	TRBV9	TGTGCCAGCAGCTCAGAACCCTACGAGCAGTACTTC	CASSSEPYEQYF
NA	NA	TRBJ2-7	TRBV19	TGTGCCAGTAGTTCCCAGGCGACCTACGAGCAGTACTTC	CASSSQATYEQYF
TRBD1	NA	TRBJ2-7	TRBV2	TGTGCCAGCAGTGGGGTCAGGACAGGGGACCCCTTCGAGCAGTACTTC	CASSGVRTGDPFEQYF
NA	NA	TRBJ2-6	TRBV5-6	TGTGCCAGCAGACCTCCCCTGGCGGCCCCTGGGGCCAACGTCCTGACTTTC	CASRPPLAAPGANVLTF
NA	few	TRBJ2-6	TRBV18	TGTGCCAGCTCCCCAGGGCCAACTGGGGCCAACGTCCTGACTTTC	CASSPGPTGANVLTF
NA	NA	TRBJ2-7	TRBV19	TGTGCCAGTAGTATAAACCCAGCGGTACGCGCGCAGTACTTC	CASSINPAVRAQYF
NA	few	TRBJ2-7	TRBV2	TGTGCCAGCAGGATCAGGCTCTCCTACGAGCAGTACTTC	CASRIRLSYEQYF
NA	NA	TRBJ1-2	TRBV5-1	TGCGCCAGCAGCTGGAGGGCCGGAGACTATGGCTACACCTTC	CASSWRAGDYGYTF
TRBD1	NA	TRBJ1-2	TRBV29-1	TGCAGCGTTGAAGATCTCACAGGGGTTAGCTATGGCTACACCTTC	CSVEDLTGVSYGYTF
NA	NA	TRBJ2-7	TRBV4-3	TGCGCCAGCAGCCAAGCCCCCGCATCGCGAACCTACGAGCAGTACTTC	CASSQAPASRTYEQYF
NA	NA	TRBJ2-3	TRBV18	TGTGCCAGCTCAGCTGGGCCAGATACGCAGTATTTT	CASSAGPDTQYF
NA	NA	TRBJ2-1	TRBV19	TGTGCCAGTAGTATAAGGCAGGGTCTCCGCAATGAGCAGTTCTTC	CASSIRQGLRNEQFF
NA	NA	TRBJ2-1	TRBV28	TGTGCCAGCAGTTTGATGGGTCGGGTACACCTCGGCTCCTACAATGAGCAGTTCTTC	CASSLMGRVHLGSYNEQFF
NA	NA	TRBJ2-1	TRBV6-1	TGTGCCAGCAGTGAGGGCGGGATCACCTACAATGAGCAGTTCTTC	CASSEGGITYNEQFF
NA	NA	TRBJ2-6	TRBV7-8	TGTGCCAGCCTACGGGGGAGGGACAACTCTGGGGCCAACGTCCTGACTTTC	CASLRGRDNSGANVLTF
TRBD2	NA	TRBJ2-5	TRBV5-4	TGTGCCAGCAGCTCACCGACTAGCGGAGAAGAGACCCAGTACTTC	CASSSPTSGEETQYF
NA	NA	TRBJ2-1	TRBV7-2	TGTGCCAGCAGCCGTTTAGCCATTAGCGCGGAGCAGTTCTTC	CASSRLAISAEQFF
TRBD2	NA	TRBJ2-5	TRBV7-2	TGTGCCAGCAGCTTAGGGGCTAGCGGGAGAATTGAGACCCAGTACTTC	CASSLGASGRIETQYF
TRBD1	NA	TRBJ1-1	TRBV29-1	TGCAGCGTTGAAGTAGGGGGCGCCGGCTCGGAAGCTTTCTTT	CSVEVGGAGSEAFF
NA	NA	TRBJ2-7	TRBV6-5	TGTGCCAGCAGTTACAGGGGCCCACCCAGCTACGAGCAGTACTTC	CASSYRGPPSYEQYF
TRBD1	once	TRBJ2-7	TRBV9	TGTGCCAGCAGCGCCGGGACAGCCTACGAGCAGTACTTC	CASSAGTAYEQYF
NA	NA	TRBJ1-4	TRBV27	TGTGCCAGCAGTCCCCGCCCCAGAGAAAAACTGTTTTTT	CASSPRPREKLFF
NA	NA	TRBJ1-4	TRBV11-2	TGTGCCAGCAGCCGGGGGGATATCGCAACTAATGAAAAACTGTTTTTT	CASSRGDIATNEKLFF
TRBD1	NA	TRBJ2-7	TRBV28	TGTGCCAGCAGCATCCGGGACAGTCCGCAACTACCCCTTCGGGAGCAGTACTTC	CASSIRDSPQLPLREQYF
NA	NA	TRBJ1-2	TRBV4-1	TGCGCCAGCAGCCAGGCCGGCAGGGATAGAGGCTACACCTTC	CASSQAGRDRGYTF
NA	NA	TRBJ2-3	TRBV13	TGTGCCAGCAGCTTAGTTAGTAGCACAGATACGCAGTATTTT	CASSLVSSTDTQYF
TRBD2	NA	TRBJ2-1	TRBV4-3	TGCGCCAGCAGCCAAATTAGCGGGAGGACCAATGAGCAGTTCTTC	CASSQISGRTNEQFF
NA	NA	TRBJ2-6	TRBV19	TGTGCCAGTAGTACCGGGTCCTTCTCTGGGGCCAACGTCCTGACTTTC	CASSTGSFSGANVLTF
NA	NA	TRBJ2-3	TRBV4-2	TGTGCCAGCAGCCAAGATTATCGGAGCACAGATACGCAGTATTTT	CASSQDYRSTDTQYF
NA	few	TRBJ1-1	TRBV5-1	TGCGCCAGCAGCCCACGAGGTGACCGGGACACTGAAGCTTTCTTT	CASSPRGDRDTEAFF
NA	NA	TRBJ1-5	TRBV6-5	TGTACCAGCAGTTGGAGTGCACATAGCAATCAGCCCCAGCATTTT	CTSSWSAHSNQPQHF
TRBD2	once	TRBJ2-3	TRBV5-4	TGTGCCAGCAGCGGCCGTGGCGGGAGGTTCGCAGATACGCAGTATTTT	CASSGRGGRFADTQYF
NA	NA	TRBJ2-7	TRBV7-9	TGTGCCAGCAGCTCCGGACTGAACTCCTACGAGCAGTACTTC	CASSSGLNSYEQYF
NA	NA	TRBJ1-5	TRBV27	TGTGCCAGCAGTGTCGGGGGGGATCGTCAGCCCCAGCATTTT	CASSVGGDRQPQHF
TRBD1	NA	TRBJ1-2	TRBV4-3	TGCGCCAGCAGCCACGCGGACAGGCGTACCTATGGCTACACCTTC	CASSHADRRTYGYTF
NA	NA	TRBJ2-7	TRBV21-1	TGTGCCAGCAGCTTTACAGGAGCCTACGAGCAGTACTTC	CASSFTGAYEQYF
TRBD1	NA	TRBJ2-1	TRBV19	TGTGCCAGTAGTCCGGGAAAAACAGGGGGCTCCTACAATGAGCAGTTCTTC	CASSPGKTGGSYNEQFF
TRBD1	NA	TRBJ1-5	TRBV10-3	TGTGCCATATCCGGGACAGGGGATCAGCCCCAGCATTTT	CAISGTGDQPQHF
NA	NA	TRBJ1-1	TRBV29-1	TGCAGCGCGCGGGCGCACACTGAAGCTTTCTTT	CSARAHTEAFF
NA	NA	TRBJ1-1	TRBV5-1	TGCGCCAGCAGCCGGCGGCAGGGCCAGAACACTGAAGCTTTCTTT	CASSRRQGQNTEAFF
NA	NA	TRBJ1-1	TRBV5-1	TGCGCCAGCAGCTTGGGACCTGTTCGGGGTCGGGAAGAAGCTTTCTTT	CASSLGPVRGREEAFF
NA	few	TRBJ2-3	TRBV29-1	TGCAGCGTTGAGGGTGAGGCAGGGGATACGCAGTATTTT	CSVEGEAGDTQYF
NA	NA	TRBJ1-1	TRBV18	TGTGCCAGCTCACCGGAGCGGAACACTGAAGCTTTCTTT	CASSPERNTEAFF
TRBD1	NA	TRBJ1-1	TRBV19	TGTGCCAGTAGGGACAGGGCGTCCGCTGAAGCTTTCTTT	CASRDRASAEAFF
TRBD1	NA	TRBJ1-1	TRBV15	TGTGCCACCAGCCTAGTCACAGGGGCGGCCACTGAAGCTTTCTTT	CATSLVTGAATEAFF
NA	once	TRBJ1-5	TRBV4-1	TGCGCCAGCAGCCAAGATAGAACGTATAGCAATCAGCCCCAGCATTTT	CASSQDRTYSNQPQHF